Included here is one T cell receptor beta chain sequence, with context. Antigen: not known. These data come from a study of vaccination and CD4 T cells after COVID-19. Study-level information: According to the study, participants were given two doses of BNT162b2 or mRNA-1273 vaccine. Some control cultures received a CEFX pool, which served as the positive control. Others received an HIV-1 Nef pool or no peptide.

The Oncomine TCR Beta short-read assay was what sequenced the DNA obtained from cultured CD4+ T cells. TCRdb re-called the PCR reads through MiXCR, storing one row per CDR3 protein. The sample has about 4,300 distinct CDR3 sequences; 63% are singletons. Treatment meaning: approximately nine-day PBMC culture with coronavirus spike peptide pools or control peptides (ViraFEST assay). Gathering of the CD4+ T cells, from the unexposed donor, took place before the COVID-19 pandemic (2011-2018). Sequencing was done on a sample of CD4+ T cells from blood, cultured in vitro. The receptor comes from a human donor in good health.

Written as DNA, the CDR3 is TGTGCCAGCAGCTTGGTCGGGATGAGCACCGGGGAGCTGTTTTTT. Protein: CASSLVGMSTGELFF. The rearrangement joins TRBV5-4 to TRBJ2-2, with D possibly TRBD2 on 5 matching bases. The CDR3 runs 15 residues. The V gene lost 0 bases and the J gene lost 4 bases, with 10 bases spanning the gap. Germline assignment: CDR1 SGHNT and CDR2 YYREEE (reference sequence).